The 9 T cell receptor beta chains presented below share a single source sample, sequenced in a study of graft-versus-host responses after intestinal transplantation. Their target antigens are unknown. Some clones are missing from TCRdb's copy, which holds only in-frame ones; the method was immunoSEQ multiplex PCR. The data contain around 100,000 clones, 93% of them singletons. The sequenced sample was unstimulated CD8+ T cells sorted from spleen or lymph node cells, obtained before intestinal transplant. These receptors were collected from a human donor who received an intestinal transplant.

This chain uses TRBV7-9 with TRBJ2-5; 7 bases map to TRBD2. CDR3 size: 17 residues. Germline V lookup: CDR1 SEHNR, CDR2 FQNEAQ (reference sequence). V lost 4 bases, J lost 5 bases, and 16 bases stayed unmatched. The CDR3 loop reads CASSSTGDYKSRETQYF. Written as DNA, the CDR3 is TGTGCCAGCAGCTCTACCGGGGACTACAAGTCCAGGGAGACCCAGTACTTC.

The chain combines TRBV27 with TRBJ2-7, with 9 bases fitting TRBD1. CDR3 size: 15 residues. The germline gives CDR1 MNHEY, CDR2 SMNVEV (reference sequence). J was trimmed by 2 bases and V by 4 bases; bases with no gene match: 6. The CDR3 bases are TGTGCCAGCAGTTGGAAGGACAGGGGAGCCTACGAGCAGTACTTC. This codes for CASSWKDRGAYEQYF.

The rearrangement uses TRBV19 and TRBJ2-1, with 7 bases that match TRBD2. The CDR3 is 15 amino acids. Germline V gives CDR1 LNHDA, CDR2 SQIVND (reference sequence). V lost 1 base to trimming and J lost 4 bases; unmatched junction nucleotides: 4. CDR3 sequence reads: CASSIGLAEYNEQFF. Written as DNA, the CDR3 is TGTGCCAGTAGTATAGGGCTAGCGGAGTACAATGAGCAGTTCTTC.

The chain carries TRBV6-5 and TRBJ2-1; D is ambiguous. CDR1 and CDR2 from the germline V gene are MNHEY and SVGAGI. The CDR3 sequence is 14 residues long. The V gene lost 9 bases and the J gene lost 0 bases, with 12 bases spanning the gap. This CDR3 reads CASWAAHSYNEQFF. CDR3 in DNA: TGTGCCAGTTGGGCGGCGCACTCCTACAATGAGCAGTTCTTC.

The CDR3: CASSKTVGVQPQHF. The DNA of the CDR3 is TGTGCCAGTAGTAAGACGGTGGGGGTTCAGCCCCAGCATTTT. The genes are TRBV19 and TRBJ1-5, with D maybe TRBD1 (5 bases). CDR3 length: 14 amino acids. V shed 4 bases and J shed 6 bases, with 13 bases lying between them. Looked up from germline, CDR1 is LNHDA and CDR2 is SQIVND (reference sequence).

This clone was detected once. J is TRBJ2-1 and V is TRBV9, with D perhaps TRBD1 (5 bases). V lost 1 base and J 4 bases, leaving 12 bases between the germline ends. This CDR3 is 15 amino acids long. The germline V gene has CDR1 SGDLS and CDR2 YYNGEE. CDR3 coding DNA: TGTGCCAGCAGCGTATCGATGGGGCAATACAATGAGCAGTTCTTC. This gives the protein CASSVSMGQYNEQFF.

The V call is TRBV27, the J call TRBJ1-1; weak D call: TRBD1 (5 bases). Germline V lookup: CDR1 MNHEY, CDR2 SMNVEV (reference sequence). Trimming shortened V by 5 bases and J by 8 bases, and 18 bases separated the two germline ends. This CDR3 has 14 amino acids. The CDR3 DNA is TGTGCCAGCAGTCCCTCCTCCCCAGGGTCCGAAGCTTTCTTT. This codes for CASSPSSPGSEAFF.

V usage is TRBV11-2 and J usage is TRBJ1-1; D is possibly TRBD1 (5 bases). The ends were cut back, 4 bases at V and 0 bases at J, with 24 bases in the middle. CDR1 is SGHAT, CDR2 FQNNGV, per germline. The CDR3 has 19 amino acids. The CDR3, as DNA: TGTGCCAGCAGCTCCCGTTTTGGGACGGACCATCCTATGAACACTGAAGCTTTCTTT. This gives the protein CASSSRFGTDHPMNTEAFF.

The chain carries TRBV6-4 and TRBJ2-1; 7 nucleotides align to TRBD2. CDR1 is MRHNA and CDR2 is SNTAGT in the germline V gene. This CDR3 is 16 amino acids long. J gave up 2 bases and V 3 bases, and 7 bases lay outside the gene matches. The CDR3 region has the DNA TGTGCCAGCAGTGAATTGGGGGGGGAAACCTACAATGAGCAGTTCTTC. This translates into CASSELGGETYNEQFF.